This T cell receptor beta chain was sequenced in a study of cytomegalovirus exposure and HLA in healthy donors. Notes on the study in general: Most TCRs appeared rarely, but some public TCRs recurred in many donors. Equally common other TCR beta chains were less clonally expanded than HLA-associated ones, a later analysis found. The likely explanation for a cluster of highly shared sequence variants was sequencing artifact.

Nominal health characterized the donors when sampled, though unrecorded immune exposures were likely. PCR amplification relied on 60 Vbeta primers (plus 13 Jbeta primers). Sequencing used immunoSEQ multiplex PCR; TCRdb keeps in-frame clones, though not all of them. The sample has over 100,000 clones, roughly 80% seen once. V lost 5 bases to trimming and J lost 5 bases; unmatched junction nucleotides: 4. Per germline, CDR1 SGHRS and CDR2 YFSETQ. The CDR3 totals 14 residues. Of note for this clone: Its antigen is not known.

The sequence was collected from a woman aged 45-65 years in good health and CMV-seropositive. V is TRBV5-1 and J is TRBJ2-1; 10 positions match TRBD2. The sample taken for sequencing was PBMCs. In DNA form, the CDR3 reads TGCGCCAGCAGTCGGACTAGCGGTAACAATGAGCAGTTCTTC. Protein product: CASSRTSGNNEQFF. Using reference TRBV5-1 and TRBJ2-1 for the parts outside the CDR3, the full variable domain is KAGVTQTPRYLIKTRGQQVTLSCSPISGHRSVSWYQQTPGQGLQFLFEYFSETQRNKGNFPGRFSGRQFSNSRSEMNVSTLELGDSALYLCASSRTSGNNEQFFGPGTRLTVL.